This T cell receptor beta chain is drawn from a study of naive and memory T cell subsets. Per germline, CDR1 SGHVS and CDR2 FQNEAQ. There are 14 residues in the CDR3. With V trimmed by 5 bases and J by 3 bases, 7 bases remained unmatched. The study's findings and limits: Clonotypes here are unpaired alpha or beta chain sequences. Activation and differentiation may alter RNA-based TCR counts.

This clonotype was seen at least ten times. Its target is unknown. Both TRBC1 and TRBC2 were covered by a beta constant-region primer of two equimolar oligonucleotides. Nested alpha and beta constant-region primers with the SP2 primer drove four PCR rounds on ligated cDNA. TCRdb reprocessed the UMI-ligation and nested PCR reads via MiXCR and lists one record per CDR3 protein. The table includes some 83,000 distinct CDR3 sequences, 9% to 9.5% detected once. The sequence came from a human donor in good health. Sequencing used naive CD8+ T cells from blood. The chain uses TRBV7-8 and TRBJ2-7; TRBD2 matches 7 bases. As DNA, the CDR3 is TGTGCCAGCAGCCCGGTCCTAGCGGACTACGAGCAGTACTTC. It translates to CASSPVLADYEQYF.